This section outlines one T cell receptor beta chain sequence together with its context. This clonotype was found a few times. Its antigen specificity is not known. No much larger clonotype is one base removed from it; base qualities were not supplied. The sample belongs to a study of lung T cells in sarcoidosis with Löfgren's syndrome (dated by TCRdb to 2017 to 2019). At the level of the whole study: Sarcoidosis was characterized as a granulomatous, predominantly pulmonary disease marked by accumulation of CD4+ T cells in bronchoalveolar lavage fluid. The repertoire analyses focused on Löfgren's syndrome patients.

Results and caveats for the whole study, not just this receptor: TRAV12-1 and TRBV2 CDR3 motifs were reported to be shared among multiple Löfgren's syndrome patients, suggesting public CD4+ TCR repertoires. Compared with control subjects, Lofgren's syndrome patients were reported to have TRAV12-1 and TRBV2 as the most expanded V gene segments. Recognition of a sarcoidosis-associated antigen was merely suggested, with the antigen itself still putative and unidentified. Analysis of alphabeta pairing showed that TRAV12-1 paired preferentially with TRBV2, and the TCRs formed by this pairing showed CDR3 homology.

TCRdb records Illumina MiSeq as the sequencer. TCRdb trimmed the raw reads at Q25, called clones with MiXCR and kept productive beta chains. Every distinct CDR3 protein forms one entry, paired with its most common genes and DNA. Across this sample there are 60,000 to 70,000 distinct CDR3 sequences, with less than 25% seen only once. Approximately 2.4% of the sample rests with the top ten. Germline trimming: 0 bases from V, 6 bases from J; junction bases outside gene matches: 5. The germline V gene provides CDR1 SGHRS and CDR2 YFSETQ. The CDR3 numbers 15 residues from cysteine through phenylalanine. Only the CDR3 region is kept as DNA, spanning 45 bases read in frame from base 1.

Recombination joined TRBV5-1 with TRBJ2-4; 8 junctional bases match TRBD2. This TCR came from a human donor with sarcoidosis (Löfgren's syndrome or another form), or a control subject (not recorded which). Material for sequencing was CD4+ T cells from PBMCs. Here is the DNA: TGCGCCAGCAGCTTGGATGGACTAGCCGGAAACATTCAGTACTTC. Its protein product is CASSLDGLAGNIQYF.